This TCR beta chain was found in a study of blood T cell repertoires in COVID-19. The wider study: There were acute and convalescent COVID-19 samples, and they came from the United States, Italy and Spain.

V dropped 2 bases and J dropped 4 bases, with 11 bases sitting between them. Per the germline V gene, CDR1 is MNHEY and CDR2 is SVGAGI. CDR3 length: 14 residues. In the original analysis: Amplifying reference gene primers gave estimates of nucleated cell counts. Only in-frame clones appear in the TCRdb table, and some are missing; sequencing was by immunoSEQ multiplex PCR. V, J and clone size were drawn from that table, and D and trimming were deduced from the DNA. The data show 250,000 to 300,000 clones, roughly four fifths seen once. All enrollees were roughly 18 to 89 years old and from about 24 US areas. All recovered Cohort 3 donors got two negative PCRs, got clearance, or saw symptom resolution.

The source of this sequence is a man over 45 who had recovered from COVID-19. Sequencing was carried out using PBMCs or T cells enriched from blood (not recorded which). V usage is TRBV6-5 and J usage is TRBJ1-2; maybe TRBD1 (5 bases). Here the CDR3 DNA reads TGTGCCAGCAGTTACAACAGGCACGGCTATGGCTACACCTTC. This gives the protein CASSYNRHGYGYTF.